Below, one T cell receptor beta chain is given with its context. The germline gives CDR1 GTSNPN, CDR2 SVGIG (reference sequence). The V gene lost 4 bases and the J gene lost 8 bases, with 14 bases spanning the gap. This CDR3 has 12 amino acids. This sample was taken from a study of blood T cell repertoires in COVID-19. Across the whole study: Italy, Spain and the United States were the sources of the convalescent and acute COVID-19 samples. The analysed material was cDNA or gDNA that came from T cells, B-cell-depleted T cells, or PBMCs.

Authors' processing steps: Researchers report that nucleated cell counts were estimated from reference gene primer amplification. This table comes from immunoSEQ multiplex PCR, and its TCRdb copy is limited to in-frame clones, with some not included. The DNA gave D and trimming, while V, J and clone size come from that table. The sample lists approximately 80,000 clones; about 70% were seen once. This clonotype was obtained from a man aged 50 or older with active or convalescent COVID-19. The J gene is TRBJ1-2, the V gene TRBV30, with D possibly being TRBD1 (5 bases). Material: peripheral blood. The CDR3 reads CAWKQGVGGYTF. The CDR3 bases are TGTGCCTGGAAACAAGGGGTGGGCGGCTACACCTTC.